One sample yielded the 2 T cell receptor beta chains listed below, sequenced in a study of T-cell reconstitution after alpha-beta-depleted transplantation in children. Preparing the TCRbeta library involved the use of unique molecular identifiers. TCRdb analysed the PCR reads with MiXCR anew, one entry per CDR3 protein. The table records around 680,000 distinct CDR3 sequences, over 15% of them present only once. The specimen comprised PBMCs from the stem cell graft donor, sampled from the stem cell graft. These receptors were taken from a human donor who donated a stem cell graft to a child with acute myeloid leukemia.

Only a few counts were recorded for this clonotype. This chain connects TRBV5-1 to TRBJ2-5; D may match TRBD1 or TRBD2 (5 bases each). Trimming removed 5 bases at V and 4 bases at J, with 18 bases between. The germline V gene encodes CDR1 SGHRS and CDR2 YFSETQ. The CDR3 is 15 amino acids. DNA of the CDR3: TGCGCCAGCAGGCCTTACGAGGTTGGGGGAGAGACCCAGTACTTC. It translates to CASRPYEVGGETQYF.

This clonotype was detected many times. The rearrangement joins TRBV12-3 or TRBV12-4 to TRBJ2-3; D gene uncertain. There are 14 residues in the CDR3. V lost 5 bases to trimming and J lost 7 bases, with 16 bases between them. For the CDR3, the DNA is TGTGCCAGCAGTCCCAAGCTCCGCCCACATACGCAGTATTTT. This translates into CASSPKLRPHTQYF.